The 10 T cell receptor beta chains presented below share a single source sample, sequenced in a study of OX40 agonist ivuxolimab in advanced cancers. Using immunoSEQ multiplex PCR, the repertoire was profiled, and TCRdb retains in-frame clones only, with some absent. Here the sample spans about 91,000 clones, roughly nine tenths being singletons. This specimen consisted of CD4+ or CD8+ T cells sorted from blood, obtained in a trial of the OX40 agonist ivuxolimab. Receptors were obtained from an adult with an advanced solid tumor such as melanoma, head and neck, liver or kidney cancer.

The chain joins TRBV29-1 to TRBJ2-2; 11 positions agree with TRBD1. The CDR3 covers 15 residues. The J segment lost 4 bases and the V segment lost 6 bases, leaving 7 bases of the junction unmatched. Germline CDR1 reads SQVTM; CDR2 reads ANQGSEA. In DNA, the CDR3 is TGCAGCGTCGGACAGGGGGCGACTGTCACCGGGGAGCTGTTTTTT. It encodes CSVGQGATVTGELFF.

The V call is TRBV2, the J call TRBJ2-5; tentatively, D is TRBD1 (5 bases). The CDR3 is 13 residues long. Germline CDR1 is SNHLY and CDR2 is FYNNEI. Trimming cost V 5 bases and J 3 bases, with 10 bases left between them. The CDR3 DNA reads TGTGCCAGCAGTTCGGACATAAAAGAGACCCAGTACTTC. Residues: CASSSDIKETQYF.

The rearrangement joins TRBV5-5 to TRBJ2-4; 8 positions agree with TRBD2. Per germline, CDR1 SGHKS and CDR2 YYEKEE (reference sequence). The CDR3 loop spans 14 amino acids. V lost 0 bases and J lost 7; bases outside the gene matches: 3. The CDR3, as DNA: TGTGCCAGCAGCTTGGGAGGGACTAGGAACATTCAGTACTTC. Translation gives CASSLGGTRNIQYF.

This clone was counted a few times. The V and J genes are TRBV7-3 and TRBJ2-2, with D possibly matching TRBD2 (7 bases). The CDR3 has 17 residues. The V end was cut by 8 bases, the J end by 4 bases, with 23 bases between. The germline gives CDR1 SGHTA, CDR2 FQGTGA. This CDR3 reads CASSSSGGALGTGELFF. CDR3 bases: TGTGCCAGCTCATCAAGTGGGGGGGCCTTGGGCACCGGGGAGCTGTTTTTT.

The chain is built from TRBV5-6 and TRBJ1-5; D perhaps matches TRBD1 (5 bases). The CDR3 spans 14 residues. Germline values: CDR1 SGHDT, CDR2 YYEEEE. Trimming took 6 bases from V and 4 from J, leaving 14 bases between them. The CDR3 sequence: CASTRLGGNQPQHF. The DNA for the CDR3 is TGTGCCAGCACGCGGCTGGGGGGGAATCAGCCCCAGCATTTT.

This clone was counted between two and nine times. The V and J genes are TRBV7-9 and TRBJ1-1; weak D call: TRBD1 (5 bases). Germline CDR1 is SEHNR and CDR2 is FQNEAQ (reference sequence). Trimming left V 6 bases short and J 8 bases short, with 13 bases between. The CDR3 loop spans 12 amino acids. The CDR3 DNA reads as TGTGCCAGCAGACGAGGGACCCAAGAAGCTTTCTTT. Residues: CASRRGTQEAFF.

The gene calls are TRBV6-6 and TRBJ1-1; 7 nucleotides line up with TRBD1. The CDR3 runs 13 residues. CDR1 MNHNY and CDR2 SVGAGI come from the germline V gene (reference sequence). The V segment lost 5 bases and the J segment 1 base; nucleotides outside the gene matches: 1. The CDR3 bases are TGTGCCAGCAGTAGACAGGGGAACACTGAAGCTTTCTTT. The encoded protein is CASSRQGNTEAFF.

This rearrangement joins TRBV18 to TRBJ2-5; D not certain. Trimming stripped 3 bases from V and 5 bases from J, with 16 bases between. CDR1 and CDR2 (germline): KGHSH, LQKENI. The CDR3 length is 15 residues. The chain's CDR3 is CASSPGPPGRETQYF. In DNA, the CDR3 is TGTGCCAGCTCACCCGGCCCTCCCGGTAGGGAGACCCAGTACTTC.

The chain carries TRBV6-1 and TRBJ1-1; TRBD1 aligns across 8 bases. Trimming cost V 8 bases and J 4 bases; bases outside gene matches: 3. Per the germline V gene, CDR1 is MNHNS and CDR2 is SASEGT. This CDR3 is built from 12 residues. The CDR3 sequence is CASGTGGTEAFF. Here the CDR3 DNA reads TGTGCCAGCGGAACAGGGGGCACTGAAGCTTTCTTT.

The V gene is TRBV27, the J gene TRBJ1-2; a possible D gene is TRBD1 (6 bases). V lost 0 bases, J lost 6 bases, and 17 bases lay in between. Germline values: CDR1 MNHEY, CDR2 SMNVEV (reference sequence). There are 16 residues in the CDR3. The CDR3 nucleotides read TGTGCCAGCAGTTTATCAAGCAGGGGACCGTCTAATGGCTACACCTTC. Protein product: CASSLSSRGPSNGYTF.